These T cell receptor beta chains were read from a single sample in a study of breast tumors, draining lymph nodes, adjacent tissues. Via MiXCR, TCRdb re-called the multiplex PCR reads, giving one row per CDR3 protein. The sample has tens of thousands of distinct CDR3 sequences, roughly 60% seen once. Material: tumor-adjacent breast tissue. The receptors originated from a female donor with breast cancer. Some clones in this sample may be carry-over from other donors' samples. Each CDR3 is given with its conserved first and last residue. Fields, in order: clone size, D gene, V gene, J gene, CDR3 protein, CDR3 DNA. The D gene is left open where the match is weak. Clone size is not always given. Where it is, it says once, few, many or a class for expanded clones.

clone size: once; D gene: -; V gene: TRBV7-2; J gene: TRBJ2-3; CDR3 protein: CASSTLADQYF; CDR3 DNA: TGTGCCAGCAGCACCTTAGCGGACCAGTATTTT
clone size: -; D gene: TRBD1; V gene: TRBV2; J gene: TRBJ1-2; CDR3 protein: CASSFSGQTYGYTF; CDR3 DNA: TGTGCCAGCAGTTTTTCGGGACAGACCTATGGCTACACCTTC
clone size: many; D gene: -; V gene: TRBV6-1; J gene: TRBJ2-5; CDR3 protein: CASSAVTPIETQYF; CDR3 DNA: TGTGCCAGCAGCGCAGTGACTCCTATAGAGACCCAGTACTTC
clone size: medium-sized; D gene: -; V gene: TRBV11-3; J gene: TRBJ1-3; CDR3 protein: CASSSTTGNTIYF; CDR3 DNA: TGTGCCAGCAGCTCAACGACTGGAAACACCATATATTTT
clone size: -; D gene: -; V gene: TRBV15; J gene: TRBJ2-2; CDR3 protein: CATSRTRDNTGELFF; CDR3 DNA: TGTGCCACCAGCAGAACAAGGGATAACACCGGGGAGCTGTTTTTT
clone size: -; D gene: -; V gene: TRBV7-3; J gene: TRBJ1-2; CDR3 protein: CASSVGPGQMHGYTF; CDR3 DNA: TGTGCCAGCAGCGTGGGACCTGGCCAGATGCATGGCTACACCTTC
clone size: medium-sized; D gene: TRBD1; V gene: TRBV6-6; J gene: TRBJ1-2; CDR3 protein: CASSYWTGSGYTF; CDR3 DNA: TGTGCCAGCAGTTACTGGACAGGGAGTGGCTACACCTTC
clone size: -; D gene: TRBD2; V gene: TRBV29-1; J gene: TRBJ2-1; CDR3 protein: CSVEEGLAFNEQFF; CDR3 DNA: TGCAGCGTTGAAGAGGGACTAGCGTTTAATGAGCAGTTCTTC
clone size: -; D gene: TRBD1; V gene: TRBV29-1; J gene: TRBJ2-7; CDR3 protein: CSVIQGHSYKQYF; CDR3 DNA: TGCAGCGTTATACAGGGGCACTCCTACAAGCAGTACTTC
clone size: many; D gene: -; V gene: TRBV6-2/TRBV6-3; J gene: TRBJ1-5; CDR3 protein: CASTKGQGRNQPQHF; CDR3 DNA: TGTGCCAGCACTAAGGGCCAGGGACGCAATCAGCCCCAGCATTTT
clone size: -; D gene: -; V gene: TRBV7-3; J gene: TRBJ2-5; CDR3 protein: CASSLTPGGETQYF; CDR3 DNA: TGTGCCAGCAGCTTAACCCCTGGCGGGGAGACCCAGTACTTC
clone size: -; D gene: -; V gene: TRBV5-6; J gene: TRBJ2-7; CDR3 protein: CASSLGRQGYTIYEQYF; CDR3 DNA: TGTGCCAGCAGCTTGGGTCGCCAGGGTTACACAATCTACGAGCAGTACTTC
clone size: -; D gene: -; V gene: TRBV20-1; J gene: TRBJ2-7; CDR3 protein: CSARVGRYEPYF; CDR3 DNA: TGCAGTGCTAGAGTAGGACGCTACGAGCCGTACTTC
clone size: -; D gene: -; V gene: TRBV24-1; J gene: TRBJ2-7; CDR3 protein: CASEGYEQYF; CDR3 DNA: TGTGCCAGTGAGGGCTACGAGCAGTACTTC
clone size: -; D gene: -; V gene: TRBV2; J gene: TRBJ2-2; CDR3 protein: CASSEKPGLGELFF; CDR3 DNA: TGTGCCAGCAGTGAAAAGCCGGGGCTCGGGGAGCTGTTTTTT
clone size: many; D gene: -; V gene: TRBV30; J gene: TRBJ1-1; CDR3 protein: CAWVFSGGYTEAFF; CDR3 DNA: TGTGCCTGGGTCTTCTCCGGGGGCTACACTGAAGCTTTCTTT
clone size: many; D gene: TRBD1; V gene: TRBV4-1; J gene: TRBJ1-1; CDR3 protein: CASSQVSQGALAEAFF; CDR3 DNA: TGCGCCAGCAGCCAAGTGTCTCAGGGGGCTCTTGCTGAAGCTTTCTTT
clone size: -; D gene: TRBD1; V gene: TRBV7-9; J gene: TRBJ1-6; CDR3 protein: CASSMGQGFSNSPLHF; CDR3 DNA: TGTGCCAGCAGCATGGGACAGGGTTTTTCTAATTCACCCCTCCACTTT
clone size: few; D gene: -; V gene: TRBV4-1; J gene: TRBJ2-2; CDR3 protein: CASSQEDRNTGELFF; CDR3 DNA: TGCGCCAGCAGCCAAGAGGACAGGAACACCGGGGAGCTGTTTTTT
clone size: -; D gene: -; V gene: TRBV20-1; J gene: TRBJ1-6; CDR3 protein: CSARNIVQGNSPLHF; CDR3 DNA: TGCAGTGCTAGAAATATCGTCCAGGGTAATTCACCCCTCCACTTT
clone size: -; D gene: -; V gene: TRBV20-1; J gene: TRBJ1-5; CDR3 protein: CSARVGVYSNQPQHF; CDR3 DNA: TGCAGTGCTAGAGTAGGGGTCTATAGCAATCAGCCCCAGCATTTT
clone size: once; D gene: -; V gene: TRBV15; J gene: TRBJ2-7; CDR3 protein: CATSRDIVSSYEQYF; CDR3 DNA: TGTGCCACCAGCAGAGATATAGTGAGCTCCTACGAGCAGTACTTC
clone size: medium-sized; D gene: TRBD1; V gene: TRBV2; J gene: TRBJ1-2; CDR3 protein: CASSVGQTGGYGYTF; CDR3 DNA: TGTGCCAGCAGTGTCGGCCAGACAGGGGGGTATGGCTACACCTTC
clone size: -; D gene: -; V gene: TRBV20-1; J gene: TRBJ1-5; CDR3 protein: CSARTGVGQPQHF; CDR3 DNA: TGCAGTGCTAGGACAGGTGTAGGACAGCCCCAGCATTTT
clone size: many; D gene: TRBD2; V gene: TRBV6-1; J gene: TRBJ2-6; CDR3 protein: CASGLASSGANVLTF; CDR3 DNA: TGTGCCAGCGGACTAGCGAGCTCTGGGGCCAACGTCCTGACTTTC
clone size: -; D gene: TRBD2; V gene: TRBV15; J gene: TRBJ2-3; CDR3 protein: CATSGTRLAGVSTDTQYF; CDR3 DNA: TGTGCCACCAGCGGCACCAGACTAGCGGGGGTTAGCACAGATACGCAGTATTTT
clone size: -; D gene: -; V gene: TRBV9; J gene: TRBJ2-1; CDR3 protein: CASSGLQGLDANEQFF; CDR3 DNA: TGTGCCAGCAGCGGACTTCAGGGGTTGGACGCCAATGAGCAGTTCTTC
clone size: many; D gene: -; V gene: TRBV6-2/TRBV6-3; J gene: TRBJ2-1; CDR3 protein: CASTPGVPGSGEQFF; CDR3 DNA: TGTGCCAGCACCCCGGGAGTCCCTGGATCTGGGGAGCAGTTCTTC
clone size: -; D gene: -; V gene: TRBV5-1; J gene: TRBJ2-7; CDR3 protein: CARDGSYEQYF; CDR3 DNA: TGCGCCAGGGACGGATCCTACGAGCAGTACTTC
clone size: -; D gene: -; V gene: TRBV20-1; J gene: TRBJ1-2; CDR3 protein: CSANQGGNYGYTF; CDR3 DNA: TGCAGTGCTAACCAGGGAGGAAACTATGGCTACACCTTC
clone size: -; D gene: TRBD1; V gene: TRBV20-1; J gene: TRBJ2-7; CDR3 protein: CSARPRTGGALEQYF; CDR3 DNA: TGCAGTGCTAGGCCAAGGACAGGGGGCGCACTCGAGCAGTACTTC
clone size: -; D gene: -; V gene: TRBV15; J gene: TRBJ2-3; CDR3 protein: CATSREAGTPNTQYF; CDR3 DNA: TGTGCCACCAGCAGGGAGGCCGGGACCCCGAATACGCAGTATTTT
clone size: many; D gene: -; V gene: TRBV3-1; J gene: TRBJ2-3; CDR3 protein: CASSPRLPTDTQYF; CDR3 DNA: TGTGCCAGCAGCCCCCGACTACCCACAGATACGCAGTATTTT
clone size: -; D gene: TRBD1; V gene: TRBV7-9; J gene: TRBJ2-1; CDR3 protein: CASSLALGTGGGEQFF; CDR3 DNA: TGTGCCAGCAGCTTAGCGCTGGGGACAGGGGGGGGTGAGCAGTTCTTC
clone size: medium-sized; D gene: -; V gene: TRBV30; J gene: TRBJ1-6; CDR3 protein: CACKQGSYNSPLHF; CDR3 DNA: TGTGCCTGCAAACAGGGATCCTATAATTCACCCCTCCACTTT
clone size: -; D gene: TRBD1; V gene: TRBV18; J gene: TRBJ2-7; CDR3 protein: CASRGQGASTGEQYF; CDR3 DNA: TGTGCCAGCCGAGGACAGGGGGCGTCGACCGGGGAGCAGTACTTC
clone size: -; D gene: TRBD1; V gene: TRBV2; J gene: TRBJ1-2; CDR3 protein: CASSLDRDRGYTF; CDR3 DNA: TGTGCCAGCAGTTTGGACAGGGACAGGGGCTACACCTTC
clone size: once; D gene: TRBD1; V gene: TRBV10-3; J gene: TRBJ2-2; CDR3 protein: CAITPTGYIANTGELFF; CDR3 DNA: TGTGCCATCACCCCGACAGGGTACATCGCGAACACCGGGGAGCTGTTTTTT
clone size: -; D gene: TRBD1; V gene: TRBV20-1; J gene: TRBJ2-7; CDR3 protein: CSARFRGRHEQYF; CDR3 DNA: TGCAGTGCTAGATTCAGGGGGCGGCACGAGCAGTACTTC
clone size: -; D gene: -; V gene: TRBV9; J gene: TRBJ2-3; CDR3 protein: CASSVGSGQYTDTQYF; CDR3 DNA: TGTGCCAGCAGCGTTGGCAGCGGGCAATACACAGATACGCAGTATTTT
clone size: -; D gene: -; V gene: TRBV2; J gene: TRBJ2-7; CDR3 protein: CASMGAPPYEQYF; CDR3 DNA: TGTGCCAGCATGGGTGCTCCCCCTTACGAGCAGTACTTC
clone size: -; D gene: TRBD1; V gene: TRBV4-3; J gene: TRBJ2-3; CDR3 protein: CASSPSRGGSTDTQYF; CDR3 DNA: TGCGCCAGCAGCCCGAGCCGAGGGGGCTCCACAGATACGCAGTATTTT
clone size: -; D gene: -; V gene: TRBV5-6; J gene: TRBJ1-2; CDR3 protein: CASSLVQVDNYGYTF; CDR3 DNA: TGTGCCAGCAGCTTGGTACAGGTGGATAACTATGGCTACACCTTC
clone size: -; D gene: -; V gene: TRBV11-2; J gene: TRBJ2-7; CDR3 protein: CASSYSPGAYEQYF; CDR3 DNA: TGTGCCAGCAGTTATAGTCCAGGGGCCTACGAGCAGTACTTC